The present T cell receptor beta chain was sequenced within a study of cytomegalovirus exposure and HLA in healthy donors. A note on this clone: The antigen is not known.

Overall study findings and caveats: Within the approximately 110 validation repertoires, first-cohort TCR clusters tended to co-occur, according to a later analysis. The investigators catalogued 150 to 200 TCR beta chains as cytomegalovirus-associated.

The data were produced by immunoSEQ multiplex PCR, yet TCRdb's version contains in-frame clones alone and is incomplete. Among some 240,000 clones, approximately 83% were seen once, and the ten largest hold 1.2%. CDR1 and CDR2 from the germline V gene are MNHNS and SASEGT. The CDR3 is 16 amino acids. J was trimmed by 0 bases and V by 2 bases; bases with no gene match: 2. Sequencing was done on a sample of PBMCs. The source is a woman in her twenties or thirties in good health and CMV-seropositive. The chain is built from TRBV6-1 and TRBJ2-1, with 9 bases that match TRBD2. Here the CDR3 reads CASSELAGSSYNEQFF. In nucleotides, the CDR3 is TGTGCCAGCAGTGAACTAGCGGGAAGCTCCTACAATGAGCAGTTCTTC.